The 25 T cell receptor beta chains reported below all come from one sample, sequenced in a study of shared T cell receptors in the human thymus. The table came from immunoSEQ multiplex PCR; TCRdb's copy has only in-frame clones and leaves some out. The sample consists of 500,000 to 550,000 clones, 78% of them appearing once. The same data also went into a second study, on human thymus T cells.

The source material was thymocytes. All receptors derive from a boy under two years old with a congenital heart defect.

The chain links TRBV10-1 to TRBJ2-7, with a tentative D call TRBD2 (5 bases). This CDR3 is 13 amino acids long. Germline CDR1 reads WNHNN; CDR2 reads SYGVQD (reference sequence). The V gene lost 5 bases and the J gene lost 2 bases, with 10 bases spanning the gap. The CDR3 spells CASSPAAPYEQYF. The CDR3 DNA is TGCGCCAGCAGTCCAGCGGCACCCTACGAGCAGTACTTC.

The chain carries TRBV15 and TRBJ1-2; tentatively, D is TRBD1 (6 bases). Germline CDR1 and CDR2: LNHNV and YYDKDF (reference sequence). The ends were cut back, 7 bases at V and 4 bases at J, with 16 bases in the middle. The CDR3 consists of 14 residues. The chain's CDR3 is CATTGTPKRYGYTF. CDR3 sequence (DNA): TGTGCCACCACCGGGACACCAAAGCGCTATGGCTACACCTTC.

The V and J genes are TRBV7-3 and TRBJ2-3; D gene uncertain. This CDR3 is 13 amino acids long. Germline-derived CDR1 and CDR2 are SGHTA and FQGTGA. Trimming took 0 bases from V and 6 from J, leaving 7 bases between them. CDR3 nucleotide sequence: TGTGCCAGCAGCTTAACGGCGAGGGATACGCAGTATTTT. Translated, it gives CASSLTARDTQYF.

The J gene is TRBJ2-7, the V gene TRBV13; D possibly corresponds to TRBD1 (5 bases). This CDR3 is 14 amino acids long. V lost 0 bases to trimming and J lost 7 bases, with 13 bases between them. In germline, CDR1 is PRHDT, CDR2 FYEKMQ (reference sequence). CDR3: CASSLGPSSGEQYF. The CDR3, as DNA: TGTGCCAGCAGCTTAGGCCCGAGTTCAGGGGAGCAGTACTTC.

This clone showed up just once. The V gene is TRBV7-2, the J gene TRBJ2-5; weak D call: TRBD2 (5 bases). The V end lost 5 bases, the J end lost 1 base, and 14 bases lay between the germline ends. The CDR3 covers 15 residues. CDR1 is SGHTA and CDR2 is FQGNSA in the germline V gene. CDR3 DNA sequence: TGTGCCAGCAGCGCCATGGGAGCCGTCCAAGAGACCCAGTACTTC. Its translation is CASSAMGAVQETQYF.

The chain has TRBV15 and TRBJ2-3; 11 bases agree with TRBD2. Germline lookup yields CDR1 LNHNV and CDR2 YYDKDF (reference sequence). V lost 0 bases to trimming and J lost 3 bases; unmatched junction nucleotides: 11. The CDR3 is made up of 19 amino acids. The CDR3 DNA sequence: TGTGCCACCAGCAGAGAAGCCCTAGCGGGAGGCGGGAGGACAGATACGCAGTATTTT. Its translation: CATSREALAGGGRTDTQYF.

The rearrangement links TRBV4-2 to TRBJ2-1; 10 bases fit TRBD2. The CDR3 has 16 amino acids. Germline V gene lookup returns CDR1 LGHNA and CDR2 YNFKEQ. Germline trimming cut 1 base from V and 7 bases from J; bases unmatched to any gene: 7. CDR3 nucleotides: TGTGCCAGCAGCCAAGCCAGCGGGAGGGCGTGGAATGAGCAGTTCTTC. It encodes CASSQASGRAWNEQFF.

This clone was seen just once. The V and J genes are TRBV5-4 and TRBJ2-1; 10 positions agree with TRBD2. The V gene's germline CDR1 is SGHNT and CDR2 YYREEE (reference sequence). The CDR3 has 16 residues. V shed 4 bases, J shed 5 bases, and the junction held 9 bases outside the gene matches. The CDR3 region is CASSLLAGEVDNEQFF. The CDR3 DNA is TGTGCCAGCAGCCTCCTAGCGGGAGAGGTGGACAATGAGCAGTTCTTC.

The J gene is TRBJ1-1, the V gene TRBV27; TRBD1 matches 8 bases. Germline V gene lookup returns CDR1 MNHEY and CDR2 SMNVEV (reference sequence). Germline trimming cut 6 bases from V and 2 bases from J; bases unmatched to any gene: 5. CDR3 length: 14 amino acids. The CDR3 coding sequence is TGTGCCAGCAGGCCCGGACAGGGAAACACTGAAGCTTTCTTT. This translates into CASRPGQGNTEAFF.

V usage is TRBV5-4 and J usage is TRBJ2-1; 8 bases are a match to TRBD2. Germline CDR1 and CDR2: SGHNT and YYREEE (reference sequence). The CDR3 is 16 residues long. V lost 4 bases to trimming and J lost 8 bases; unmatched junction nucleotides: 14. The CDR3: CASSPRSPEAGDEQFF. CDR3 DNA: TGTGCCAGCAGCCCCCGTTCGCCGGAAGCGGGGGATGAGCAGTTCTTC.

The chain couples TRBV7-9 to TRBJ2-1; 11 nucleotides line up with TRBD2. Unmatched junction bases numbered 6, after V lost 4 bases and J lost 10 bases. Germline V lookup: CDR1 SEHNR, CDR2 FQNEAQ (reference sequence). The CDR3 has 14 amino acids. The CDR3 loop reads CASSYSGRAGEQFF. The CDR3 DNA follows: TGTGCCAGCAGCTATAGCGGGAGGGCCGGGGAGCAGTTCTTC.

The gene calls are TRBV4-3 and TRBJ2-5, with 8 bases that match TRBD2. The V gene end was trimmed by 0 bases and the J gene end by 4 bases; junction bases not matched to a gene: 10. Germline loops: CDR1 LGHNA, CDR2 YSLEER. This CDR3 region has 17 residues. The CDR3 DNA is TGCGCCAGCAGCCAAGACGGAGCGGGAGTTTGGGGAGAGACCCAGTACTTC. This encodes CASSQDGAGVWGETQYF.

The chain joins TRBV27 to TRBJ2-7, with 8 bases lining up with TRBD1. The germline V gene encodes CDR1 MNHEY and CDR2 SMNVEV (reference sequence). The J segment lost 3 bases and the V segment lost 4 bases, leaving 2 bases of the junction unmatched. The CDR3 is made up of 13 amino acids. The CDR3 coding sequence is TGTGCCAGCAGTTCCGGGACAGGCTACGAGCAGTACTTC. Its protein product is CASSSGTGYEQYF.

The rearrangement joins TRBV11-2 to TRBJ2-4, with D possibly being TRBD1 (5 bases). With 1 base removed from V and 6 bases from J, the gap between germline ends came to 16 bases. Germline assignment: CDR1 SGHAT and CDR2 FQNNGV. This CDR3 has 16 amino acids. CDR3 sequence: CASSLGATQGSNIQYF. The DNA for the CDR3 is TGTGCCAGCAGCTTAGGAGCCACGCAGGGATCAAACATTCAGTACTTC.

To note about this clone: Additional DNA sequences in this sample encode the identical CDR3. V is TRBV29-1 and J is TRBJ2-1; D is perhaps TRBD1 (5 bases). The CDR3 runs 13 residues. Trimming pared 4 bases from V and 0 bases from J, leaving 7 bases between. CDR1 is SQVTM, CDR2 ANQGSEA, per germline. The CDR3 sequence: CSVGQTSYNEQFF. As DNA, the CDR3 is TGCAGCGTTGGACAGACCTCCTACAATGAGCAGTTCTTC.

The table lists this clone with a count of one. CDR3 nucleotides: TGTGCCAGCACCCGAGCGGGAGTCAGGGAGACCCAGTACTTC. This codes for CASTRAGVRETQYF. V usage is TRBV5-4 and J usage is TRBJ2-5, with 8 bases lining up with TRBD2. The CDR3 loop spans 14 amino acids. Germline V gives CDR1 SGHNT, CDR2 YYREEE (reference sequence). J gave up 5 bases and V 6 bases, and 9 bases lay outside the gene matches. Full variable domain (rest looked up from reference TRBV5-4 and TRBJ2-5): ETGVTQSPTHLIKTRGQQVTLRCSSQSGHNTVSWYQQALGQGPQFIFQYYREEENGRGNFPPRFSGLQFPNYSSELNVNALELDDSALYLCASTRAGVRETQYFGPGTRLLVL.

The chain uses TRBV6-5 and TRBJ1-2; TRBD1 aligns across 7 bases. The V gene end was trimmed by 7 bases and the J gene end by 6 bases; junction bases not matched to a gene: 11. The CDR3 runs to 14 residues. Germline CDR1 and CDR2: MNHEY and SVGAGI. Written as DNA, the CDR3 is TGTGCCAGCAACCCGACAGGGCGCCCCGATGGCTACACCTTC. Amino acid sequence: CASNPTGRPDGYTF.

This clone turned up a few times. V gene TRBV18 combines with J gene TRBJ2-1; 9 bases are a match to TRBD1. The CDR3 covers 12 residues. Germline V gene data show CDR1 as KGHSH and CDR2 as LQKENI. V gave up 3 bases and J gave up 14 bases; unmatched junction bases: 5. CDR3 in DNA: TGTGCCAGCTCACCCCCCACAGGGGGCAAGTTCTTC. The encoded protein is CASSPPTGGKFF.

The chain uses TRBV7-6 and TRBJ2-2; 9 nucleotides align to TRBD1. V was clipped by 3 bases and J by 4 bases; unmatched bases: 9. Germline CDR1 and CDR2: SGHVS and FNYEAQ. This CDR3 has 17 residues. The CDR3 spells CASSFAGTGRSTGELFF. The CDR3 bases are TGTGCCAGCAGCTTCGCCGGGACAGGGCGGAGCACCGGGGAGCTGTTTTTT. The complete variable domain, with remaining parts taken from reference TRBV7-6 and TRBJ2-2, reads GAGVSQSPRYKVTKRGQDVALRCDPISGHVSLYWYRQALGQGPEFLTYFNYEAQQDKSGLPNDRFSAERPEGSISTLTIQRTEQRDSAMYRCASSFAGTGRSTGELFFGEGSRLTVL.

This rearrangement joins TRBV4-3 to TRBJ2-3; TRBD2 aligns across 9 bases. The CDR3 has 16 amino acids. Germline loops: CDR1 LGHNA, CDR2 YSLEER. V was pared by 4 bases and J by 2 bases, with 7 bases of the junction left unmatched. The CDR3 coding sequence is TGCGCCAGCAGCCCGGTACCGGGACTAGCCACAGATACGCAGTATTTT. It codes for CASSPVPGLATDTQYF.

The rearrangement uses TRBV14 and TRBJ2-1; 8 bases fit TRBD1. Germline loops: CDR1 SGHDN, CDR2 FVKESK. V shed 4 bases and J 0 bases; nucleotides not matched to a gene: 2. The CDR3 is 15 residues long. CDR3 sequence: CASSLDRDSYNEQFF. The CDR3 coding sequence is TGTGCCAGCAGCCTGGACAGGGACTCCTACAATGAGCAGTTCTTC. The variable domain in full, completed from reference TRBV14 and TRBJ2-1, reads EAGVTQFPSHSVIEKGQTVTLRCDPISGHDNLYWYRRVMGKEIKFLLHFVKESKQDESGMPNNRFLAERTGGTYSTLKVQPAELEDSGVYFCASSLDRDSYNEQFFGPGTRLTVL.

The DNA for the CDR3 is TGTGCCAGCAGTACCTTCCCCCGCGGGTGGGGCGGGGAGCTGTTTTTT. This codes for CASSTFPRGWGGELFF. This rearrangement joins TRBV28 to TRBJ2-2, with D tentatively TRBD2 (5 bases). The CDR3 runs to 16 residues. Looked up from germline, CDR1 is MDHEN and CDR2 is SYDVKM. The V and J ends lost 5 bases and 7 bases respectively, with 20 bases between them.

The V and J genes are TRBV5-1 and TRBJ2-5, with 14 bases aligning to TRBD2. This CDR3 spans 15 amino acids. In germline, CDR1 is SGHRS, CDR2 YFSETQ. The J segment lost 4 bases and the V segment lost 5 bases, leaving 4 bases of the junction unmatched. The CDR3 nucleotides read TGCGCCAGCAGGGGTGGGACTAGCGGGAGAGAGACCCAGTACTTC. Protein: CASRGGTSGRETQYF.

The chain combines TRBV19 with TRBJ1-2, with D perhaps matching TRBD1 (6 bases). Trimming removed 4 bases at V and 8 bases at J, with 14 bases between. In germline, CDR1 is LNHDA, CDR2 SQIVND (reference sequence). This CDR3 spans 13 amino acids. The CDR3 loop reads CASSTAGVEGYTF. In DNA, the CDR3 is TGTGCCAGTAGTACCGCAGGGGTAGAAGGCTACACCTTC. Full variable domain (missing parts from reference TRBV19 and TRBJ1-2): DGGITQSPKYLFRKEGQNVTLSCEQNLNHDAMYWYRQDPGQGLRLIYYSQIVNDFQKGDIAEGYSVSREKKESFPLTVTSAQKNPTAFYLCASSTAGVEGYTFGSGTRLTVV.

This chain joins TRBV27 and TRBJ2-5; D gene unclear. The germline CDR1 and CDR2 sequences are MNHEY and SMNVEV (reference sequence). The V end was cut by 5 bases, the J end by 5 bases, with 12 bases between. CDR3 length: 13 residues. Here the CDR3 reads CASSPSPRETQYF. CDR3 DNA: TGTGCCAGCAGTCCGAGTCCGCGGGAGACCCAGTACTTC.